This passage covers 25 T cell receptor beta chains from one sample sequenced in a study of neoadjuvant nivolumab and ipilimumab in lung cancer. The assay was immunoSEQ multiplex PCR, and TCRdb's table has in-frame clones only and misses some. The sample records roughly 13,000 clones, 90% to 96% being singletons. Source: peripheral blood, taken after neoadjuvant nivolumab, alone or with ipilimumab, at or shortly before surgery. The receptors were sampled from an adult with non-small cell lung cancer.

The V call is TRBV5-6, the J call TRBJ2-1; 10 positions match TRBD2. From germline, CDR1 is SGHDT and CDR2 YYEEEE. The V and J ends lost 1 base and 7 bases, in that order; junction bases with no gene match: 8. The length of the CDR3 is 16 residues. The CDR3 loop is CASSLFLAGVDNEQFF. CDR3 DNA: TGTGCCAGCAGCTTGTTCCTAGCGGGGGTGGATAATGAGCAGTTCTTC. Filled out from reference TRBV5-6 and TRBJ2-1, the complete variable domain reads DAGVTQSPTHLIKTRGQQVTLRCSPKSGHDTVSWYQQALGQGPQFIFQYYEEEERQRGNFPDRFSGHQFPNYSSELNVNALLLGDSALYLCASSLFLAGVDNEQFFGPGTRLTVL.

The rearrangement links TRBV7-2 to TRBJ2-3, with D maybe TRBD2 (5 bases). The CDR3 is made up of 16 amino acids. Germline loops: CDR1 SGHTA, CDR2 FQGNSA. The V end was cut by 5 bases, the J end by 0 bases, with 15 bases between. The CDR3 protein is CASSLGPPGSTDTQYF. CDR3 sequence (DNA): TGTGCCAGCAGCCTAGGGCCCCCGGGGAGCACAGATACGCAGTATTTT. The full variable domain, with the rest looked up from reference TRBV7-2 and TRBJ2-3, is GAGVSQSPSNKVTEKGKDVELRCDPISGHTALYWYRQSLGQGLEFLIYFQGNSAPDKSGLPSDRFSAERTGGSVSTLTIQRTQQEDSAVYLCASSLGPPGSTDTQYFGPGTRLTVL.

The chain uses TRBV10-2 and TRBJ2-7; TRBD1 agrees at 7 bases. CDR3 length equals 14 residues. The J segment lost 4 bases and the V segment lost 6 bases, leaving 9 bases of the junction unmatched. The germline CDR1 and CDR2 sequences are WSHSY and SAAADI. The CDR3 region has the DNA TGCGCCAGCAGGATGGGACAGCTTCCTTACGAGCAGTACTTC. Translated: CASRMGQLPYEQYF.

This chain uses TRBV18 with TRBJ2-3; D is perhaps TRBD1 or TRBD2 (5 bases each). Trimming removed 5 bases at V and 2 bases at J, with 14 bases between. The V gene's germline CDR1 is KGHSH and CDR2 LQKENI. The CDR3 is made up of 15 amino acids. This chain's CDR3 is CASSGTSPLTDTQYF. CDR3 DNA sequence: TGTGCCAGCTCAGGGACCTCCCCGCTCACAGATACGCAGTATTTT.

V and J are TRBV27 and TRBJ2-2, with D perhaps TRBD1 or TRBD2 (5 bases each). V lost 5 bases to trimming and J lost 4 bases, with 20 bases between them. The CDR3 length is 17 residues. Germline loops: CDR1 MNHEY, CDR2 SMNVEV (reference sequence). The CDR3 loop is CASSQPRQRTPTGELFF. The CDR3 DNA sequence: TGTGCCAGCAGTCAACCACGACAGCGGACACCCACCGGGGAGCTGTTTTTT.

This clone was recorded once. V is TRBV5-1 and J is TRBJ2-1, with 8 bases aligning to TRBD2. V was pared by 2 bases and J by 8 bases, with 18 bases of the junction left unmatched. This CDR3 contains 18 residues. The germline V gene has CDR1 SGHRS and CDR2 YFSETQ. The CDR3 nucleotides are TGCGCCAGCAGCTTACCCGGGAGGGAGGGCGGGGAACACCATGAGCAGTTCTTC. Its translation: CASSLPGREGGEHHEQFF.

The gene calls are TRBV13 and TRBJ1-3, with D hard to call. CDR1 PRHDT and CDR2 FYEKMQ come from the germline V gene (reference sequence). V was cut by 5 bases and J by 3 bases, with 8 bases left in between. The CDR3 runs to 13 residues. The CDR3 is CASSAWGGNTIYF. The CDR3 nucleotides are TGTGCCAGCAGCGCTTGGGGTGGAAACACCATATATTTT.

The V call is TRBV9, the J call TRBJ1-1; D unresolved. The CDR3 is made up of 14 amino acids. V lost 4 bases and J lost 1, with 11 bases in between. Germline V gene sequence: CDR1 SGDLS, CDR2 YYNGEE. CDR3 residues: CASSIRTENTEAFF. For the CDR3, the DNA is TGTGCCAGCAGCATCAGGACGGAGAACACTGAAGCTTTCTTT.

The chain couples TRBV7-2 to TRBJ1-4, with 10 bases fitting TRBD1. The CDR3 spans 19 residues. Germline V gene data show CDR1 as SGHTA and CDR2 as FQGNSA. After removal of 4 bases from V and 3 bases from J, the junction contained 14 bases not matched to a gene. In nucleotides, the CDR3 is TGTGCCAGCAGCTCCCCGGCGGGACAGGGGCTTAGCGCTAATGAAAAACTGTTTTTT. The encoded protein is CASSSPAGQGLSANEKLFF. Combining the CDR3 with reference TRBV7-2 and TRBJ1-4 gives the whole variable domain GAGVSQSPSNKVTEKGKDVELRCDPISGHTALYWYRQSLGQGLEFLIYFQGNSAPDKSGLPSDRFSAERTGGSVSTLTIQRTQQEDSAVYLCASSSPAGQGLSANEKLFFGSGTQLSVL.

The chain employs TRBV30 and TRBJ2-1, with TRBD2 identical over 12 bases. This CDR3 has 16 amino acids. The junction had 6 bases not matched to a gene; V was cut back by 0 bases and J by 6 bases. Per germline, CDR1 GTSNPN and CDR2 SVGIG (reference sequence). As DNA, the CDR3 is TGTGCCTGGAGTGTATTACTAGCGGGAGGTAGCAATGAGCAGTTCTTC. This translates into CAWSVLLAGGSNEQFF.

The rearrangement uses TRBV6-1 and TRBJ2-2; D may match TRBD1 or TRBD2 (6 bases each). Deletions cut 7 bases from V and 6 bases from J, with 18 bases between. Germline V gene data show CDR1 as MNHNS and CDR2 as SASEGT. The CDR3 length is 15 residues. In DNA, the CDR3 is TGTGCCAGCACGGCTGGCCCAGGGGAGGCCGGGGAGCTGTTTTTT. Translated, it gives CASTAGPGEAGELFF.

The chain has TRBV7-2 and TRBJ2-7, with 9 bases lining up with TRBD2. The CDR3 runs 16 residues. CDR1 is SGHTA and CDR2 is FQGNSA in the germline V gene. V lost 0 bases and J lost 1; bases outside the gene matches: 4. The CDR3 region has the DNA TGTGCCAGCAGCTTAGCGGCGGGAGGGGTATCCTACGAGCAGTACTTC. Amino acids: CASSLAAGGVSYEQYF. The whole variable domain, remainder taken from reference TRBV7-2 and TRBJ2-7, is GAGVSQSPSNKVTEKGKDVELRCDPISGHTALYWYRQSLGQGLEFLIYFQGNSAPDKSGLPSDRFSAERTGGSVSTLTIQRTQQEDSAVYLCASSLAAGGVSYEQYFGPGTRLTVT.

The chain joins TRBV7-2 to TRBJ2-7; no reliable D call. From germline, CDR1 is SGHTA and CDR2 FQGNSA. V dropped 4 bases and J dropped 7 bases, with 14 bases sitting between them. The CDR3 extends over 13 amino acids. In DNA form, the CDR3 reads TGTGCCAGCAGCTCCCCCAGGTTTAGTGAGCAGTACTTC. It codes for CASSSPRFSEQYF.

The V gene is TRBV11-1, the J gene TRBJ2-7; 8 nucleotides match TRBD1. The germline V gene encodes CDR1 SGHAT and CDR2 FQDESV (reference sequence). V trimming: 6 bases; J trimming: 3 bases; junction bases outside the gene matches: 4. CDR3 length: 13 residues. CDR3 sequence: CASSFTGGYEQYF. The CDR3 DNA sequence: TGTGCCAGCAGTTTTACAGGGGGCTACGAGCAGTACTTC.

This chain connects TRBV28 to TRBJ1-2, with 7 bases that match TRBD1. V trimming: 10 bases; J trimming: 5 bases; junction bases outside the gene matches: 16. Germline CDR1 is MDHEN and CDR2 is SYDVKM. CDR3 size: 15 residues. CDR3 sequence: CAIQQPRGLQYGYTF. The CDR3 DNA reads as TGTGCCATCCAACAACCAAGGGGGCTCCAATATGGCTACACCTTC.

J is TRBJ2-1 and V is TRBV7-9; possible D gene TRBD2, 6 bases. Germline loops: CDR1 SEHNR, CDR2 FQNEAQ (reference sequence). The length of the CDR3 is 12 residues. V gave up 0 bases and J gave up 12 bases, with 9 bases separating them. The CDR3, as DNA: TGTGCCAGCAGCTTAGCGGGGACTGTGCAGTTCTTC. Translating gives CASSLAGTVQFF. Complete variable domain (other parts from reference TRBV7-9 and TRBJ2-1): DTGVSQNPRHKITKRGQNVTFRCDPISEHNRLYWYRQTLGQGPEFLTYFQNEAQLEKSRLLSDRFSAERPKGSFSTLEIQRTEQGDSAMYLCASSLAGTVQFFGPGTRLTVL.

The chain couples TRBV7-8 to TRBJ2-7, with D perhaps matching TRBD1 (5 bases). Per the germline V gene, CDR1 is SGHVS and CDR2 is FQNEAQ. There are 11 residues in the CDR3. V gave up 3 bases and J gave up 7 bases, with 7 bases separating them. The CDR3 DNA is TGTGCCAGCAGCTTTAGGGGAGAGCAGTACTTC. Translation: CASSFRGEQYF.

This clone came up once. J is TRBJ2-1 and V is TRBV9, with D possibly being TRBD1 or TRBD2 (5 bases each). This CDR3 is 14 amino acids long. Germline lookup yields CDR1 SGDLS and CDR2 YYNGEE. V lost 0 bases, J lost 9 bases, and 13 bases lay in between. DNA for the CDR3: TGTGCCAGCAGCGTAGTTCCGGGGCAGAGTGAGCAGTTCTTC. Protein product: CASSVVPGQSEQFF.

This clone appeared once. This chain links TRBV5-1 with TRBJ2-7; TRBD2 aligns across 12 bases. The CDR3 is 19 amino acids. V trimming: 0 bases; J trimming: 3 bases; junction bases outside the gene matches: 13. The germline V gene encodes CDR1 SGHRS and CDR2 YFSETQ. This chain's CDR3 is CASSLGLGLAGGSGYEQYF. The CDR3 DNA follows: TGCGCCAGCAGCTTGGGATTAGGCCTAGCGGGAGGGTCCGGCTACGAGCAGTACTTC.

V is TRBV19 and J is TRBJ1-1, with TRBD1 matching 9 bases. The ends lost 7 bases at V and 0 bases at J; junction bases unmatched: 3. From germline, CDR1 is LNHDA and CDR2 SQIVND (reference sequence). The CDR3 is made up of 14 amino acids. The CDR3 sequence is CASKDRGMNTEAFF. The CDR3, as DNA: TGTGCCAGTAAGGACAGGGGTATGAACACTGAAGCTTTCTTT.

This sequence joins TRBV7-2 and TRBJ2-2; 8 bases agree with TRBD2. The CDR3 totals 16 residues. Losses at the gene ends were 2 bases for V and 3 bases for J; bases not matched to a gene: 5. Germline V gene sequence: CDR1 SGHTA, CDR2 FQGNSA. Here the CDR3 reads CASSLNVAGYTGELFF. The CDR3 nucleotides are TGTGCCAGCAGCTTAAACGTAGCGGGGTACACCGGGGAGCTGTTTTTT.

The rearrangement joins TRBV7-3 to TRBJ2-3; no clear D gene. V was trimmed by 0 bases and J by 1 base, leaving 26 bases between them. The CDR3 runs to 21 residues. Germline CDR1 is SGHTA and CDR2 is FQGTGA. The CDR3 coding sequence is TGTGCCAGCAGCTTAACGAGCCGCTGGCCCCCGACACCTTCTGGCACAGATACGCAGTATTTT. It codes for CASSLTSRWPPTPSGTDTQYF. The entire variable domain, with the rest obtained from reference TRBV7-3 and TRBJ2-3, is as follows: GAGVSQTPSNKVTEKGKYVELRCDPISGHTALYWYRQSLGQGPEFLIYFQGTGAADDSGLPNDRFFAVRPEGSVSTLKIQRTERGDSAVYLCASSLTSRWPPTPSGTDTQYFGPGTRLTVL.

The rearrangement uses TRBV5-4 and TRBJ2-2; no definite D call. The germline V and J ends were trimmed by 3 bases and 3 bases, with 3 bases remaining between them. The CDR3 consists of 12 residues. Germline CDR1 SGHNT, CDR2 YYREEE (reference sequence). CDR3 nucleotide sequence: TGTGCCAGCAGCTCCCACACCGGGGAGCTGTTTTTT. Its translation is CASSSHTGELFF.

The chain joins TRBV6-5 to TRBJ1-1, with a tentative D call TRBD1 (5 bases). V lost 4 bases and J 4 bases, leaving 13 bases between the germline ends. The germline CDR1 and CDR2 sequences are MNHEY and SVGAGI. The CDR3 has 14 amino acids. The CDR3 bases are TGTGCCAGCAGTTCGAGGGGTAGGGGCACTGAAGCTTTCTTT. The encoded protein is CASSSRGRGTEAFF.

V usage is TRBV5-1 and J usage is TRBJ2-1; 10 bases map to TRBD2. Germline-derived CDR1 and CDR2 are SGHRS and YFSETQ. V gave up 4 bases and J gave up 3 bases; unmatched junction bases: 7. This CDR3 is 16 amino acids long. CDR3 protein: CASSITSSGSYNEQFF. The CDR3, as DNA: TGCGCCAGCAGCATTACTTCTAGCGGGAGCTACAATGAGCAGTTCTTC.